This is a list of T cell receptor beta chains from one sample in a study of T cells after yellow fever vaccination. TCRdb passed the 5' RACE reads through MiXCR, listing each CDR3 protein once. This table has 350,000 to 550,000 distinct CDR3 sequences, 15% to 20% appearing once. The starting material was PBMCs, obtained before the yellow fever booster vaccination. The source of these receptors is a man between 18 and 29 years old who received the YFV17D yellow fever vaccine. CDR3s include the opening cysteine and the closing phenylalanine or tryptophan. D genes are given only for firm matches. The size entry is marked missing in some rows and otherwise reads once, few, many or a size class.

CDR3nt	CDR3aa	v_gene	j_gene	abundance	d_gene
TGTGCCAGCAGCGCCACACTCCGGGACAGGCCCTACGAGCAGTACTTC	CASSATLRDRPYEQYF	TRBV27	TRBJ2-7	.	TRBD1
TGCGCCAGCAGCTTAACTTCGAGACGAACGAACACTGAAGCTTTCTTT	CASSLTSRRTNTEAFF	TRBV5-1	TRBJ1-1	.	.
TGTGCCAGCACCCCTCGGGGGACCAGCTACGAGCAGTACTTC	CASTPRGTSYEQYF	TRBV6-1	TRBJ2-7	.	.
TGCAGTGCTCCCAGGGACAGCAATGAGCAGTTCTTC	CSAPRDSNEQFF	TRBV20-1	TRBJ2-1	few	TRBD1
TGTGCCTGGGAGGGAGGAGGAGAGACCCAGTACTTC	CAWEGGGETQYF	TRBV30	TRBJ2-5	few	.
TGTGCCAGCAGTTTACAGGTTCCACCCGCAGAAAAACTGTTTTTT	CASSLQVPPAEKLFF	TRBV6-5	TRBJ1-4	few	.
TGTGCTAGCAGCCCGGGGGACAGGGTAGTTTCCCAAGAGACCCAGTACTTC	CASSPGDRVVSQETQYF	TRBV7-7	TRBJ2-5	few	TRBD1
TGTGCCAGAAGCGGGGGGCCCGACAATGAGCAGTTCTTC	CARSGGPDNEQFF	TRBV7-9	TRBJ2-1	.	TRBD2
TGCGCCAGCAGCTTGGTAGAGCGGAACACTGAAGCTTTCTTT	CASSLVERNTEAFF	TRBV5-1	TRBJ1-1	many	.
TGTGCCATCAGTATGACAGTTAACACTGAAGCTTTCTTT	CAISMTVNTEAFF	TRBV10-3	TRBJ1-1	.	.
TGTGCCACCAGCAGAGATTCGGGGACAGGCTATGGCTACACCTTC	CATSRDSGTGYGYTF	TRBV15	TRBJ1-2	few	TRBD1
TGTGCCAGCAGTCGTCGGGTAACCCATGAAGCTTTCTTT	CASSRRVTHEAFF	TRBV12-3/TRBV12-4	TRBJ1-1	many	.
TGTGCCAGCAGTCCATCAGACAGGCCCACTGAGCCCCAGCATTTT	CASSPSDRPTEPQHF	TRBV12-3/TRBV12-4	TRBJ1-5	.	.
TGTGCCAGCAGCTCTTGGAGAGAAAAGGGGGGCCTTCAGTACTTC	CASSSWREKGGLQYF	TRBV3-1	TRBJ2-4	.	.
TGTGCCGATGAGAATGGCTACACCTTC	CADENGYTF	TRBV12-3/TRBV12-4	TRBJ1-2	.	.
TGTGCCAGCAGGGGGCGGAGGGTCACTGAAGCTTTCTTT	CASRGRRVTEAFF	TRBV7-2	TRBJ1-1	few	.
TGCGCCAGCAGCTTGGTAGGGGGGCGTTCTAATTCACCCCTCCACTTT	CASSLVGGRSNSPLHF	TRBV5-1	TRBJ1-6	.	.
TGTGCCAGCAGCAACAGGGGGCCCCATGAGCAGTTCTTC	CASSNRGPHEQFF	TRBV21-1	TRBJ2-1	.	.
TGTGCCAGCAGTTACGCCCCAGGGGGCGCACAGGGCTACACCTTC	CASSYAPGGAQGYTF	TRBV6-5	TRBJ1-2	few	TRBD1
TGTGCCAGCAGTTTCCAGGGGCGGACTGAAGCTTTCTTT	CASSFQGRTEAFF	TRBV28	TRBJ1-1	.	.
TGTGCCAGCAGTTCTAGGGAGGAGACCCAGTACTTC	CASSSREETQYF	TRBV6-2/TRBV6-3	TRBJ2-5	.	.
TGCAGTGCGGCCCGGACGGGAAGGGTCGGGTCACCCCTCCACTTT	CSAARTGRVGSPLHF	TRBV20-1	TRBJ1-6	.	.
TGTGCCAGCTCACTCCCGGGACAGGGAGGAGTTGGGGCCAAAAACATTCAGTACTTC	CASSLPGQGGVGAKNIQYF	TRBV18	TRBJ2-4	.	TRBD1
TGTGCCAGCAGTCCCCGCAGGGCGAATGAGCAGTTCTTC	CASSPRRANEQFF	TRBV12-3/TRBV12-4	TRBJ2-1	.	.
TGTGCCTGGAGTCTCTCGGGTGGGGGGAGGCGATACGAGCAGTACTTC	CAWSLSGGGRRYEQYF	TRBV30	TRBJ2-7	few	.
TGTGCCAGCAGCCAAGACCTCGGCAGTCCGTGGTATTTTTACACCTTC	CASSQDLGSPWYFYTF	TRBV4-2	TRBJ1-2	few	.
TGTGCCAGCACCCTAGCGGGGGCGAACACCGGGGAGCTGTTTTTT	CASTLAGANTGELFF	TRBV6-2/TRBV6-3	TRBJ2-2	few	TRBD2
TGTGCCAGCAGTCCCCCCCGACAGGGGGGCGAGACCCAGTACTTC	CASSPPRQGGETQYF	TRBV25-1	TRBJ2-5	few	TRBD1
TGTGCCAGCTCGGCAGGGGATGCCTACGAGCAGTACTTC	CASSAGDAYEQYF	TRBV9	TRBJ2-7	.	.
TGTGCCAGCAGCCCTTGGTCACAGGGAGAAACTTTCTTT	CASSPWSQGETFF	TRBV5-8	TRBJ1-1	.	.
TGTGCCAGCAGTCCCGGGCTCTCCTACGAGCAGTACTTC	CASSPGLSYEQYF	TRBV6-5	TRBJ2-7	few	.
TGTGCCAGCAGCGTAGCTTACCGGGGGACTGAAGCTTTCTTT	CASSVAYRGTEAFF	TRBV9	TRBJ1-1	few	.
TGCAGCGTGGACGGACAGGGCGGTAATGAAAAACTGTTTTTT	CSVDGQGGNEKLFF	TRBV29-1	TRBJ1-4	.	TRBD1
TGTGCCATCCCCTGGAACACTGAAGCTTTCTTT	CAIPWNTEAFF	TRBV2	TRBJ1-1	once	.
TGCAGTGCTAGAGATCGGTGGGCCCGGCGGTTTGAGCAGTTCTTC	CSARDRWARRFEQFF	TRBV20-1	TRBJ2-1	.	.
TGTGCCAGCAGTTGGGACACCTCCTACGAGCAGTACTTC	CASSWDTSYEQYF	TRBV6-1	TRBJ2-7	.	.
TGTGCCAGCAACTCCTTAGGGGCCGGGGAGCTGTTTTTT	CASNSLGAGELFF	TRBV7-9	TRBJ2-2	.	.
TGCAGCGTTGACTCGGGGAGACGGCAGCCCCAGCATTTT	CSVDSGRRQPQHF	TRBV29-1	TRBJ1-5	few	.
TGCGCCAGCAGCCAAGGTATCCCCAACAATGAGCAGTTCTTC	CASSQGIPNNEQFF	TRBV4-3	TRBJ2-1	few	.
TGTGCCAGCAGCACCCCAGGAGACTTCTATGGCTACACCTTC	CASSTPGDFYGYTF	TRBV12-3/TRBV12-4	TRBJ1-2	.	.
TGTGCCAGCCTAGCGTTCGCCGGGGAGCTGTTTTTT	CASLAFAGELFF	TRBV6-2/TRBV6-3	TRBJ2-2	.	.
TGCAGTGCTAGAGGGGGTAGTAACTATGGCTACACCTTC	CSARGGSNYGYTF	TRBV20-1	TRBJ1-2	many	.
TGTGCCAGCAGTTTCCCTAGCGGGGGGGCGGATACGCAGTATTTT	CASSFPSGGADTQYF	TRBV27	TRBJ2-3	.	TRBD2